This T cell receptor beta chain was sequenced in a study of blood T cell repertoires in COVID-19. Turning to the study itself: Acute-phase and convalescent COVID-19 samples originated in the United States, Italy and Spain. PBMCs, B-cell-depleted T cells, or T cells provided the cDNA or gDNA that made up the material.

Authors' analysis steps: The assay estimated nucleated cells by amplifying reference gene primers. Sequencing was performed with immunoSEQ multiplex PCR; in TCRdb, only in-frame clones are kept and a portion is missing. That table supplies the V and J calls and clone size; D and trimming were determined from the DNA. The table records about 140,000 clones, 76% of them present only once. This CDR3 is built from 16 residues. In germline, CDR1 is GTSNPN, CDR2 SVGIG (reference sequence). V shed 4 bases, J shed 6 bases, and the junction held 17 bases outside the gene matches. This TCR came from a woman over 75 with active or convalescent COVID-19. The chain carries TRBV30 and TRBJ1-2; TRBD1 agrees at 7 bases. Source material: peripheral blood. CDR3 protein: CAWTETTGPSLNGYTF. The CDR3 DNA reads TGTGCCTGGACCGAAACGACAGGGCCCTCACTAAATGGCTACACCTTC.